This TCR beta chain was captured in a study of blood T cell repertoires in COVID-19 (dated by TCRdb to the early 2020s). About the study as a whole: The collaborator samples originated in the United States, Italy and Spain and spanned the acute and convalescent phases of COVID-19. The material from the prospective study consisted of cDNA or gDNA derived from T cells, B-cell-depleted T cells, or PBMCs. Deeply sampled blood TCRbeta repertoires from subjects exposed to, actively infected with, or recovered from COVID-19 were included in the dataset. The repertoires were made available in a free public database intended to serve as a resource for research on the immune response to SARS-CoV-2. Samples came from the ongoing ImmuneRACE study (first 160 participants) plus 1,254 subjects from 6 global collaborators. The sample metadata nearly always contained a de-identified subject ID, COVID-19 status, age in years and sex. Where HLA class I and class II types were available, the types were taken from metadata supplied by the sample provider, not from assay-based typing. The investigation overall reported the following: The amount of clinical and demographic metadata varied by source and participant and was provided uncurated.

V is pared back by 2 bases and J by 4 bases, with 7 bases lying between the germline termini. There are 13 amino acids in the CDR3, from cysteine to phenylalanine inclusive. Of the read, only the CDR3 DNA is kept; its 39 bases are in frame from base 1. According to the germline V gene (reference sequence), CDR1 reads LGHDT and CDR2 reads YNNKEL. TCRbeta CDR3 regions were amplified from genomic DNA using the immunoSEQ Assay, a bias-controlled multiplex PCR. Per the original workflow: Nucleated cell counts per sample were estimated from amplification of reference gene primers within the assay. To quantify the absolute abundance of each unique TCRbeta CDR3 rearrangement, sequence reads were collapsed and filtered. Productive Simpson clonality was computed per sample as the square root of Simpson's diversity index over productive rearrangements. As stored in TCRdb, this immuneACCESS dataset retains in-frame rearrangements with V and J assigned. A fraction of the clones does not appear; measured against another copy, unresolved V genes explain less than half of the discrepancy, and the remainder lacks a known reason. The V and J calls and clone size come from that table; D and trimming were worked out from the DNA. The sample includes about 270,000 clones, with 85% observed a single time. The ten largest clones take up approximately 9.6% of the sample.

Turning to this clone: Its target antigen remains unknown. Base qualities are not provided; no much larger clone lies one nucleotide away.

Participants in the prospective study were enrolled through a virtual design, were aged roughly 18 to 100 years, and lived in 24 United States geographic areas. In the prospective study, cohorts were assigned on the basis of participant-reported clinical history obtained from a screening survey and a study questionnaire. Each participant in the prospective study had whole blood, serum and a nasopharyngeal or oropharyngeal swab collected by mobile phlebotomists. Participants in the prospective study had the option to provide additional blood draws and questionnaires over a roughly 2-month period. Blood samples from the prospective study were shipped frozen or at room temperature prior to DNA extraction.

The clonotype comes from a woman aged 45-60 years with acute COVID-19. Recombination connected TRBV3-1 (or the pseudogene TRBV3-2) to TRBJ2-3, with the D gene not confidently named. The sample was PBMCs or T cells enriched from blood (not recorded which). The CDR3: CASSQYLADTQYF. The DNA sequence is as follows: TGTGCCAGCAGCCAATACCTAGCAGATACGCAGTATTTT.